The T cell receptor (beta chain) under discussion was sequenced for a study of T-cell memory formation after mild COVID-19. The overall study: There were largely donor-specific TCR clusters. Overall study results and limits: What remained unconfirmed was the SARS-CoV-2 specificity of second-wave clones peaking on day 37. Those CD4+ clones that contracted were mainly in CM and EM (CD8+ ones in EMRA).

J was trimmed by 10 bases and V by 6 bases; bases with no gene match: 5. CDR1 is MNHEY, CDR2 SVGEGT, per germline. This CDR3 contains 12 residues. Using its own MiXCR run on the 5' RACE reads, TCRdb lists one record per CDR3 protein. The table lists almost 350,000 distinct CDR3 sequences, 20% to 25% of them singletons. This clonotype turned up a few times. What it recognizes is unknown. The TCR originated in a man younger than 35 who had mild COVID-19 (a few samples of this study predate the infection). Cell type and time point are not known. This chain joins TRBV6-2 or TRBV6-3 and TRBJ2-2, with TRBD1 identical over 7 bases. The sample consisted of PBMCs or a T cell subset sorted from them (not recorded which). DNA for the CDR3: TGTGCCAGCAGGGACGACAGGGAGGAGCTGTTTTTT. This codes for CASRDDREELFF.